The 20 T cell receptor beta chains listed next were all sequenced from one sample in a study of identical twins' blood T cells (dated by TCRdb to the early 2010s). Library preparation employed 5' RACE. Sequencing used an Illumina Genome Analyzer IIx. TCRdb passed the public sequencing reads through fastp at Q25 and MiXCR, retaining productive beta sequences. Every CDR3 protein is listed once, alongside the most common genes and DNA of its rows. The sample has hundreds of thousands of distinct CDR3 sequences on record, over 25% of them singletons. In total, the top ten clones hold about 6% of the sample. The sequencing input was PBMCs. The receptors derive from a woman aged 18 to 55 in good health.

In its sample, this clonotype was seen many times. The CDR3 reads CASSLGLDTEAFF. In DNA, the CDR3 is TGTGCCAGCAGTTTGGGGTTGGACACTGAAGCTTTCTTT. V and J are TRBV12-3 or TRBV12-4 and TRBJ1-1; D unclear. The CDR3 extends over 13 amino acids. V was cut by 3 bases and J by 3 bases, with 8 bases left in between.

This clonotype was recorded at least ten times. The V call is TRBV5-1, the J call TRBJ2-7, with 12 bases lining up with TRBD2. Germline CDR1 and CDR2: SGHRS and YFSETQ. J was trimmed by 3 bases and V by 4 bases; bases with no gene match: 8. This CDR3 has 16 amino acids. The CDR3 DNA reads TGCGCCAGCAGCCCCCGGACTAGCGGGACCCTCTACGAGCAGTACTTC. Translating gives CASSPRTSGTLYEQYF.

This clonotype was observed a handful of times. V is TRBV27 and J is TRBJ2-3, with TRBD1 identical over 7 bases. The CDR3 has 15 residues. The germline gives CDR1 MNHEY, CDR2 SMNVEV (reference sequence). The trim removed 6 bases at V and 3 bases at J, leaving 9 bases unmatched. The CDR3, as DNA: TGTGCCAGCAGGAGAGCAGGGGGTATAACAGATACGCAGTATTTT. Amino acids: CASRRAGGITDTQYF.

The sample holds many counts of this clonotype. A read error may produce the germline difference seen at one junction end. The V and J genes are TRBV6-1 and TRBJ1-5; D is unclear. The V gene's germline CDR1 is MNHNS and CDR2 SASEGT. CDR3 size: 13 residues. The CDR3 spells CASSEASYQPQHF. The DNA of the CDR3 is TGTGCCAGCAGTGAAGCGAGCTATCAACCCCAGCATTTT.

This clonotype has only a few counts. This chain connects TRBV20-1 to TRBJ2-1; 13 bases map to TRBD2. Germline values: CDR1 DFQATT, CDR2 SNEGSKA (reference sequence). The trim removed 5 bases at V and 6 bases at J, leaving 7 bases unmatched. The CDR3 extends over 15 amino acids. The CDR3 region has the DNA TGCAGTGCTGCTCCAACTAGCGGGAGGGTCAATGAGCAGTTCTTC. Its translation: CSAAPTSGRVNEQFF.

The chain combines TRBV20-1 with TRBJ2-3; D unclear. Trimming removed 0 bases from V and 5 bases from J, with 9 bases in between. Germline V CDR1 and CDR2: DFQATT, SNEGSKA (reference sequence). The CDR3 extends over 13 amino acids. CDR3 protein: CSARDRRLDTQYF. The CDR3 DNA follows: TGCAGTGCTAGAGATCGTCGGTTAGATACGCAGTATTTT.

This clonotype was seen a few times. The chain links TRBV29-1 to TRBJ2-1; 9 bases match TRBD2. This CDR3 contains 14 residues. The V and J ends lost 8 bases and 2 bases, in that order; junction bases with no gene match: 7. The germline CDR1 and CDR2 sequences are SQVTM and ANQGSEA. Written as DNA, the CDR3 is TGCAGCATAGTAGCGGGAGCTCCCTACAATGAGCAGTTCTTC. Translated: CSIVAGAPYNEQFF.

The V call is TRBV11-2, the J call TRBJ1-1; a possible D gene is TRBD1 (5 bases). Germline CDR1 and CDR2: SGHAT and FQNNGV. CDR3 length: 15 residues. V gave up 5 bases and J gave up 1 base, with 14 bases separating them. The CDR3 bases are TGTGCCAGCAGCGGCATGGGGGGAGGGAACACTGAAGCTTTCTTT. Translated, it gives CASSGMGGGNTEAFF. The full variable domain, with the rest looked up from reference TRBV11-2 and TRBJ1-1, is EAGVAQSPRYKIIEKRQSVAFWCNPISGHATLYWYQQILGQGPKLLIQFQNNGVVDDSQLPKDRFSAERLKGVDSTLKIQPAKLEDSAVYLCASSGMGGGNTEAFFGQGTRLTVV.

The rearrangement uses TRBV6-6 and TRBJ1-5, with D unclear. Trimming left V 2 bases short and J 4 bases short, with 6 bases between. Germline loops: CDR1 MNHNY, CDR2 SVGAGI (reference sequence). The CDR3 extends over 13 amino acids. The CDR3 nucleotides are TGTGCCAGCAGTTACGATGGGAATCAGCCCCAGCATTTT. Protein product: CASSYDGNQPQHF.

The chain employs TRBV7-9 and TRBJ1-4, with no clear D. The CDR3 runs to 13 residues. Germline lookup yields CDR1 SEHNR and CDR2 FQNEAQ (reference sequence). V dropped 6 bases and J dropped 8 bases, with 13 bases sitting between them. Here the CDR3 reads CASRQSGREKLFF. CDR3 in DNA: TGTGCCAGCAGACAAAGCGGACGGGAAAAACTGTTTTTT.

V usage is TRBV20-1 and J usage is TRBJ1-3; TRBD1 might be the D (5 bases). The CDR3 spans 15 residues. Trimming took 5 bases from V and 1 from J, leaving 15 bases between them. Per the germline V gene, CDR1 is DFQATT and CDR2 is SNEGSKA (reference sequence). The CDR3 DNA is TGCAGTGCTCATGGGGGTATTACGTCTGGAAACACCATATATTTT. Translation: CSAHGGITSGNTIYF.

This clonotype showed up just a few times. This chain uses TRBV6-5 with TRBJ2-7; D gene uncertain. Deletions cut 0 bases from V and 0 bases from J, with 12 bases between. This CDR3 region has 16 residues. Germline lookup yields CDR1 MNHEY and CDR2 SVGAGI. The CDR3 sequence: CASSYSKTGSSYEQYF. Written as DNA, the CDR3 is TGTGCCAGCAGTTACTCGAAAACGGGCAGCTCCTACGAGCAGTACTTC.

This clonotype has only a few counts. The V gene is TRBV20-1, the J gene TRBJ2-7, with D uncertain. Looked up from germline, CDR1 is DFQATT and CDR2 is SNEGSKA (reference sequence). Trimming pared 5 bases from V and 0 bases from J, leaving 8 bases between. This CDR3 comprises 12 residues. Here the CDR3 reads CSASRFSYEQYF. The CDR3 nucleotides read TGCAGTGCTTCGCGGTTCTCCTACGAGCAGTACTTC.

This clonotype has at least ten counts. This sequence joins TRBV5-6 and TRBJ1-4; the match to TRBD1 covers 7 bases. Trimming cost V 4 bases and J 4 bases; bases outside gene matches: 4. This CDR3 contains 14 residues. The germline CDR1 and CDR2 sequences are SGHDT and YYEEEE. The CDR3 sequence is CASSPQGVNEKLFF. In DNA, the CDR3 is TGTGCCAGCAGCCCCCAGGGGGTTAATGAAAAACTGTTTTTT.

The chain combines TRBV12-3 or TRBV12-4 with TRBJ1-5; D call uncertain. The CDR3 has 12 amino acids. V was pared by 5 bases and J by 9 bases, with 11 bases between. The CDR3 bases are TGTGCCAGCAGTCAGGACGTGGTGCCCCAGCATTTT. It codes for CASSQDVVPQHF.

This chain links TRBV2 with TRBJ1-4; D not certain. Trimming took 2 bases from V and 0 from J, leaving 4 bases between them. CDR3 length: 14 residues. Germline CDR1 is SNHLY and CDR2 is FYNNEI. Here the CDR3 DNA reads TGTGCCAGCAGTGAACATGCAACTAATGAAAAACTGTTTTTT. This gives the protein CASSEHATNEKLFF.

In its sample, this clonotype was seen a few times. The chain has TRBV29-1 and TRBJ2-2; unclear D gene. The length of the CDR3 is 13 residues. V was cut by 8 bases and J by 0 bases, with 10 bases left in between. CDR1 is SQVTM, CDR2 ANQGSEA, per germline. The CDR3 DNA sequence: TGCAGCTCAAACACCGCGAACACCGGGGAGCTGTTTTTT. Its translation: CSSNTANTGELFF.

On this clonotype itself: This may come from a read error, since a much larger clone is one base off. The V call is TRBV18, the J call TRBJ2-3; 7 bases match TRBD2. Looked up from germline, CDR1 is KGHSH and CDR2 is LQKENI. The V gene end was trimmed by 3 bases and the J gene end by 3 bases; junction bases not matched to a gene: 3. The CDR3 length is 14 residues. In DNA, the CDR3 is TGTGCCAGCTCACCGGGACTAACAACAGATACGCAGTATTTT. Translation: CASSPGLTTDTQYF.

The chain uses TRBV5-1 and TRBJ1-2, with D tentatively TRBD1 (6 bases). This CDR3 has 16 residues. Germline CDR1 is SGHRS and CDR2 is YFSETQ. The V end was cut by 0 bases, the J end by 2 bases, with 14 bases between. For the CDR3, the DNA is TGCGCCAGCAGCTTGGAGGCGGGGGCGTTAAACTATGGCTACACCTTC. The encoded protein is CASSLEAGALNYGYTF.

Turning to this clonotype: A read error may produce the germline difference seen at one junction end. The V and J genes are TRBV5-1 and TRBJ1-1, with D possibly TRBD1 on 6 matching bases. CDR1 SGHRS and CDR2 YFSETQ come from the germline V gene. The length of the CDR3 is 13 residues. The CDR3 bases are TGCGCCTGCAGCTTGGTAGGGGGTGCTGAAGCTTTCTTT. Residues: CACSLVGGAEAFF.